The 4 T cell receptor beta chains presented below share a single source sample, sequenced in a study of cytomegalovirus exposure and HLA in healthy donors. A multiplex PCR was run with 60 Vbeta primers and 13 Jbeta primers. Clones were sequenced by immunoSEQ multiplex PCR, and TCRdb holds only the in-frame ones, with some missing. The sample records 140,000 to 150,000 clones, around four fifths being singletons. Sequencing was done on a sample of PBMCs. The receptors stem from a woman aged 60-75 years in good health and CMV-seropositive.

The chain carries TRBV4-3 and TRBJ1-5, with a tentative D call TRBD1 (5 bases). Per the germline V gene, CDR1 is LGHNA and CDR2 is YSLEER. CDR3 length: 15 amino acids. Trimming took 1 base from V and 2 from J, leaving 9 bases between them. The CDR3 nucleotides are TGCGCCAGCAGCCAAGTGGACATAGGCAATCAGCCCCAGCATTTT. Protein sequence: CASSQVDIGNQPQHF.

The rearrangement joins TRBV5-6 to TRBJ2-3; TRBD2 agrees at 14 bases. V shed 4 bases, J shed 6 bases, and the junction held 16 bases outside the gene matches. From germline, CDR1 is SGHDT and CDR2 YYEEEE. The CDR3 runs 19 residues. CDR3 residues: CASSPLTSGRASRADTQYF. In nucleotides, the CDR3 is TGTGCCAGCAGCCCCCTGACTAGCGGGAGGGCCTCCAGGGCCGATACGCAGTATTTT. Combining the CDR3 with reference TRBV5-6 and TRBJ2-3 gives the whole variable domain DAGVTQSPTHLIKTRGQQVTLRCSPKSGHDTVSWYQQALGQGPQFIFQYYEEEERQRGNFPDRFSGHQFPNYSSELNVNALLLGDSALYLCASSPLTSGRASRADTQYFGPGTRLTVL.

This clone occurred a few times. The chain recombines TRBV5-6 with TRBJ2-5; D might be TRBD2 (6 bases). The CDR3 runs 12 residues. Trimming took 5 bases from V and 3 from J, leaving 8 bases between them. CDR1 is SGHDT, CDR2 YYEEEE, per germline. CDR3 in amino acids: CASRPGEETQYF. The DNA for the CDR3 is TGTGCCAGCAGACCGGGAGAAGAGACCCAGTACTTC.

This clone was picked up a small number of times. The rearrangement uses TRBV11-2 and TRBJ2-7; the match to TRBD1 covers 7 bases. Per germline, CDR1 SGHAT and CDR2 FQNNGV. V shed 3 bases, J shed 0 bases, and the junction held 8 bases outside the gene matches. The CDR3 loop spans 16 amino acids. CDR3 in amino acids: CASSFFPGQNSYEQYF. CDR3 in DNA: TGTGCCAGCAGCTTTTTCCCGGGACAGAACTCCTACGAGCAGTACTTC.